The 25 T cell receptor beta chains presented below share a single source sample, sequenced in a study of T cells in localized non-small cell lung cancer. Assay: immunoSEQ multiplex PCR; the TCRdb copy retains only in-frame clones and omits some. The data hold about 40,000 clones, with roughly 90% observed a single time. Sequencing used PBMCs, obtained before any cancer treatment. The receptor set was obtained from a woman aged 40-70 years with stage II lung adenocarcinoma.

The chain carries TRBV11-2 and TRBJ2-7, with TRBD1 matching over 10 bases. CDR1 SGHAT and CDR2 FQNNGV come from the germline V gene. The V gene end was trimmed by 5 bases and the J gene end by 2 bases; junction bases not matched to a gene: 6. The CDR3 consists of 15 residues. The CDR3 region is CASSRPGTGAYEQYF. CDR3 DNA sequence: TGTGCCAGCAGCCGTCCCGGGACAGGGGCCTACGAGCAGTACTTC.

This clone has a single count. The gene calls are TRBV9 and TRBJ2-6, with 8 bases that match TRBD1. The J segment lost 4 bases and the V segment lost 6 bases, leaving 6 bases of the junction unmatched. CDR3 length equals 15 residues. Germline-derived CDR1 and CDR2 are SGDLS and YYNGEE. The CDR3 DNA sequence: TGTGCCAGCAACAGGGGGACGGGAGGGGCCAACGTCCTGACTTTC. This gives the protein CASNRGTGGANVLTF.

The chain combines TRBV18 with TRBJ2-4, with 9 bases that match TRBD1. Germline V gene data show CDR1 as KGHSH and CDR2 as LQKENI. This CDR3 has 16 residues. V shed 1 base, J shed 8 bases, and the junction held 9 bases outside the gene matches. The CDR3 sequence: CASSPLPGTGLYIQYF. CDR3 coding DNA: TGTGCCAGCTCACCACTCCCCGGGACAGGGTTGTACATTCAGTACTTC. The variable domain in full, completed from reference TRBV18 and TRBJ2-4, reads NAGVMQNPRHLVRRRGQEARLRCSPMKGHSHVYWYRQLPEEGLKFMVYLQKENIIDESGMPKERFSAEFPKEGPSILRIQQVVRGDSAAYFCASSPLPGTGLYIQYFGAGTRLSVL.

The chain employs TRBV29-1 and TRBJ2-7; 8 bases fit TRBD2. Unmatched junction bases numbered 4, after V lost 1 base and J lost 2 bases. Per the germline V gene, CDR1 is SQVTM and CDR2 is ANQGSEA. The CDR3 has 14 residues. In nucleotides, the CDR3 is TGCAGCGTTGAAGGGCGGGGGGTACCCTACGAGCAGTACTTC. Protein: CSVEGRGVPYEQYF.

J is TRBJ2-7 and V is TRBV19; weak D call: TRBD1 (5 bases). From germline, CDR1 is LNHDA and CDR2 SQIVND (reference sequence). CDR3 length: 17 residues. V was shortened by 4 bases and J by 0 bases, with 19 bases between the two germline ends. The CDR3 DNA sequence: TGTGCCAGTAGTAGGGGCGGATGGACGGCTACCTCCTACGAGCAGTACTTC. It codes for CASSRGGWTATSYEQYF.

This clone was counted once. The CDR3 loop reads CASSPGPLSNQPQHF. Here the CDR3 DNA reads TGCGCCAGCAGTCCGGGCCCTTTAAGCAATCAGCCCCAGCATTTT. This chain uses TRBV5-1 with TRBJ1-5; no clear D. Germline V gene data show CDR1 as SGHRS and CDR2 as YFSETQ. This CDR3 is built from 15 residues. Trimming cost V 5 bases and J 1 base, with 13 bases left between them.

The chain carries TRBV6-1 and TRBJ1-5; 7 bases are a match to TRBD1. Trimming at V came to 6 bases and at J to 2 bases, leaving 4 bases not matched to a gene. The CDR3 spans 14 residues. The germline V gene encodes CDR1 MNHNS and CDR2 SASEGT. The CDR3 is CASSTGERNQPQHF. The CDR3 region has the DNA TGTGCCAGCAGCACAGGGGAGCGCAATCAGCCCCAGCATTTT.

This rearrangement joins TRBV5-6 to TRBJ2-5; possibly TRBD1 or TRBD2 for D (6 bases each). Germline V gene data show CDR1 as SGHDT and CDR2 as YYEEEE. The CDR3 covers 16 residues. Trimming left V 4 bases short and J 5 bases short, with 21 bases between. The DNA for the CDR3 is TGTGCCAGCAGCCCCGGGGGTGGGGGCGCTTGGGAGACCCAGTACTTC. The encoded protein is CASSPGGGGAWETQYF.

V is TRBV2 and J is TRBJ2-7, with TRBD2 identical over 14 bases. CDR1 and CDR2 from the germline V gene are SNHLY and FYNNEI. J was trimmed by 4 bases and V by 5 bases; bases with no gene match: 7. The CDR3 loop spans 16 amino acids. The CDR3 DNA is TGTGCCAGCAGTCCCCCGGGACTAGCGGGAGTTTACGAGCAGTACTTC. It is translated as CASSPPGLAGVYEQYF.

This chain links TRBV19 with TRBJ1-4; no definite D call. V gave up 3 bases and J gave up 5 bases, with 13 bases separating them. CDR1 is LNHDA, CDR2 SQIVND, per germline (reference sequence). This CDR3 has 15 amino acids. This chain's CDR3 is CASSINKGLNEKLFF. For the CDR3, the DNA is TGTGCCAGTAGTATTAATAAGGGCTTGAATGAAAAACTGTTTTTT.

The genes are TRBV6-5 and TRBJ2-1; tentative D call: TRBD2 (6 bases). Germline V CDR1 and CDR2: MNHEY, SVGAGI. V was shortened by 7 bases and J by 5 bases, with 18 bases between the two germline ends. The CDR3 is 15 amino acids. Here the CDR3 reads CASTVAGNVNNEQFF. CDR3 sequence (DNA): TGTGCCAGCACAGTGGCGGGGAATGTGAACAATGAGCAGTTCTTC.

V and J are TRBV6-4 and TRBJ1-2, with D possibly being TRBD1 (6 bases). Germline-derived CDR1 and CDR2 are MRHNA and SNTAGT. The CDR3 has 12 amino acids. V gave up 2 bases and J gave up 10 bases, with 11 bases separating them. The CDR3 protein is CASSDPDSHYTF. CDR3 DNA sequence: TGTGCCAGCAGTGACCCGGACAGCCACTACACCTTC.

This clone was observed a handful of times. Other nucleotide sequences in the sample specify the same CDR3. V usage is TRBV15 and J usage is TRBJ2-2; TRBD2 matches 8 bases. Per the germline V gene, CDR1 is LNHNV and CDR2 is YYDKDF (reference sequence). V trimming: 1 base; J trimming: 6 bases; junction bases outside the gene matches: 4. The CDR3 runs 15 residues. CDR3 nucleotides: TGTGCCACCAGCAGAGTAGGACTAGCCGCCGGGGAGCTGTTTTTT. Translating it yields CATSRVGLAAGELFF. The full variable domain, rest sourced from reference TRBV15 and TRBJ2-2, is DAMVIQNPRYQVTQFGKPVTLSCSQTLNHNVMYWYQQKSSQAPKLLFHYYDKDFNNEADTPDNFQSRRPNTSFCFLDIRSPGLGDTAMYLCATSRVGLAAGELFFGEGSRLTVL.

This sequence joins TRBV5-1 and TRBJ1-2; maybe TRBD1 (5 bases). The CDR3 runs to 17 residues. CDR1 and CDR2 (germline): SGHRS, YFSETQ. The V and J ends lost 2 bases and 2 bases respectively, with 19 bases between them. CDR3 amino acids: CASSFRASPGDNYGYTF. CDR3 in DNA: TGCGCCAGCAGCTTCCGCGCATCTCCCGGGGACAACTATGGCTACACCTTC.

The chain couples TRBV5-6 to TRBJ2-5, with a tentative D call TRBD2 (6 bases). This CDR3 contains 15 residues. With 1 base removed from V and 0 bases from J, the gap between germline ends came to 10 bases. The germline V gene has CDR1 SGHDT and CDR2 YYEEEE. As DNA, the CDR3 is TGTGCCAGCAGCTTGCGGGACTGGTACCAAGAGACCCAGTACTTC. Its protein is CASSLRDWYQETQYF.

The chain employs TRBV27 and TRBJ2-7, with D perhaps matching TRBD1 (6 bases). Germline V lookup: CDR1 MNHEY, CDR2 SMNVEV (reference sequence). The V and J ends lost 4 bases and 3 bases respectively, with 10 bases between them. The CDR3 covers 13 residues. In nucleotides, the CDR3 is TGTGCCAGCAGTTCCCAAGGGGGCTACGAGCAGTACTTC. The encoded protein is CASSSQGGYEQYF.

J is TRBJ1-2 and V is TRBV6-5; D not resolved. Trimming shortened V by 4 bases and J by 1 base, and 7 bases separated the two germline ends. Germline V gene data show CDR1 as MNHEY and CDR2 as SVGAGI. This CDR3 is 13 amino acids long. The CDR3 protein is CASSSGSNYGYTF. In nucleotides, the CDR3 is TGTGCCAGCAGTTCCGGGAGTAACTATGGCTACACCTTC.

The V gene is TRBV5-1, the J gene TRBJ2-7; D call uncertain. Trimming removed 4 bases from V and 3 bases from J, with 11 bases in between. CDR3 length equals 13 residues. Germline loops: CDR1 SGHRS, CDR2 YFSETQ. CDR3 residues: CASSPLDGYEQYF. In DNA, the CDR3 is TGCGCCAGCAGCCCCCTGGACGGCTACGAGCAGTACTTC. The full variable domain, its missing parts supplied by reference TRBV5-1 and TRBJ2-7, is KAGVTQTPRYLIKTRGQQVTLSCSPISGHRSVSWYQQTPGQGLQFLFEYFSETQRNKGNFPGRFSGRQFSNSRSEMNVSTLELGDSALYLCASSPLDGYEQYFGPGTRLTVT.

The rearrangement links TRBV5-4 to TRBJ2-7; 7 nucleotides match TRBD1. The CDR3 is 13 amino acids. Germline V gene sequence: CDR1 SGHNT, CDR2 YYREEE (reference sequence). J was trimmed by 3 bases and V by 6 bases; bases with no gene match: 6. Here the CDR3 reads CASTYRGSYEQYF. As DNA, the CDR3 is TGTGCCAGCACCTACAGGGGCAGCTACGAGCAGTACTTC. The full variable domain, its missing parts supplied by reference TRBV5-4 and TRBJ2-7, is ETGVTQSPTHLIKTRGQQVTLRCSSQSGHNTVSWYQQALGQGPQFIFQYYREEENGRGNFPPRFSGLQFPNYSSELNVNALELDDSALYLCASTYRGSYEQYFGPGTRLTVT.

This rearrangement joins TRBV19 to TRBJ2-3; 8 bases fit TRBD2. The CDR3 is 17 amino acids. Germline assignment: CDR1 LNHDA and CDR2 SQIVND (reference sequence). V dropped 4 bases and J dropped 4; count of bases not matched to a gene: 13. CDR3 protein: CASSTSPFSGIPDTQYF. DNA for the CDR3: TGTGCCAGTAGTACCTCCCCGTTTAGCGGGATTCCAGATACGCAGTATTTT.

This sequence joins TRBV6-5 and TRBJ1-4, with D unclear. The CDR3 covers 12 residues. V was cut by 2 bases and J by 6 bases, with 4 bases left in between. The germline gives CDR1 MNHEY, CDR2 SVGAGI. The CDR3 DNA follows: TGTGCCAGCAGTTACAGCCATGAAAAACTGTTTTTT. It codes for CASSYSHEKLFF.

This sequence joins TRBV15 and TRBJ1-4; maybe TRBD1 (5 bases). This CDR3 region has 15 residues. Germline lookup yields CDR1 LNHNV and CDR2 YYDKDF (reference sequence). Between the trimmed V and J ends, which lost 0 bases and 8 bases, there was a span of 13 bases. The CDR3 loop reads CATSRDGGPSEKLFF. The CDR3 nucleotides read TGTGCCACCAGCAGAGATGGGGGACCGAGCGAAAAACTGTTTTTT.

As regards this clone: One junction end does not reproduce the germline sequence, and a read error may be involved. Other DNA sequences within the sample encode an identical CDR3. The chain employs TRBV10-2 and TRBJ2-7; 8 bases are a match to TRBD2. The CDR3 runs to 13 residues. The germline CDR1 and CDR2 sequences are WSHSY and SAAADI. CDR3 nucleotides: TGCGCCAGCAGGACTAGCGCGGAGGACGAGCAGTATTTC. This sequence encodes CASRTSAEDEQYF.

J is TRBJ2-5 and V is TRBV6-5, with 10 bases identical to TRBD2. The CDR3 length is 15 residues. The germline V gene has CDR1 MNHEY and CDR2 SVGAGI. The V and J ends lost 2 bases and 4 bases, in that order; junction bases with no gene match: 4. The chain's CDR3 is CASSYRAGGPETQYF. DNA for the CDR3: TGTGCCAGCAGTTACCGAGCGGGGGGGCCAGAGACCCAGTACTTC.

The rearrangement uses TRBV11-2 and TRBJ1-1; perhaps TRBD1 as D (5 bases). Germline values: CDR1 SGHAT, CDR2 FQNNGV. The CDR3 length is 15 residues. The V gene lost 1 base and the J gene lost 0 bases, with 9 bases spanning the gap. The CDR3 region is CASSLATDMNTEAFF. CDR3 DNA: TGTGCCAGCAGCTTAGCGACAGACATGAACACTGAAGCTTTCTTT. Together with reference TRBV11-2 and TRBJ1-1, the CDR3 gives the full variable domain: EAGVAQSPRYKIIEKRQSVAFWCNPISGHATLYWYQQILGQGPKLLIQFQNNGVVDDSQLPKDRFSAERLKGVDSTLKIQPAKLEDSAVYLCASSLATDMNTEAFFGQGTRLTVV.